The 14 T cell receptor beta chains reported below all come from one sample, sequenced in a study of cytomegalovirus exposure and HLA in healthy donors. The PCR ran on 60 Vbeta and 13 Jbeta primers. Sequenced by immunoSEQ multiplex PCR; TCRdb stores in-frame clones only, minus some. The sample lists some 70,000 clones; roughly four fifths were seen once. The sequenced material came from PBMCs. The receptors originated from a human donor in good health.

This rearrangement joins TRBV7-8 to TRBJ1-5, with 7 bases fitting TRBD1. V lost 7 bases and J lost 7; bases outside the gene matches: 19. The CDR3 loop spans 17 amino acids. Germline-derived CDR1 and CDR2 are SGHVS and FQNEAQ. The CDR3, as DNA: TGTGCCAGCACCAATTCCCGGATAGGGGGCTCCAGGCAGCCCCAGCATTTT. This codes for CASTNSRIGGSRQPQHF.

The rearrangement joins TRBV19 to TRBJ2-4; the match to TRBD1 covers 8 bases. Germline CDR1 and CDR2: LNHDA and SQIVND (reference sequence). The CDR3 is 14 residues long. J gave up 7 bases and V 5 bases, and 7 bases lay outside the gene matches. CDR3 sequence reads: CASSLTGGFNIQYF. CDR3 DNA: TGTGCCAGTAGTCTTACAGGGGGTTTTAACATTCAGTACTTC.

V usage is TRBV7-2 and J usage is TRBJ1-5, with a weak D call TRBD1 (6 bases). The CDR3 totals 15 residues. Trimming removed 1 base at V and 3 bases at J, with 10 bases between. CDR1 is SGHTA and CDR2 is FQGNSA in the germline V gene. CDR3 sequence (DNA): TGTGCCAGCAGCTTAGGGGGGCGAGACAATCAGCCCCAGCATTTT. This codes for CASSLGGRDNQPQHF.

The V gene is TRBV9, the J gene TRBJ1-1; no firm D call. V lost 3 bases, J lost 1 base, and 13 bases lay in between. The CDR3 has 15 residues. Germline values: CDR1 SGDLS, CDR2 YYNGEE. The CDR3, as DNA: TGTGCCAGCAGCGCCTCCCGGGAAACGAACACTGAAGCTTTCTTT. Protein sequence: CASSASRETNTEAFF.

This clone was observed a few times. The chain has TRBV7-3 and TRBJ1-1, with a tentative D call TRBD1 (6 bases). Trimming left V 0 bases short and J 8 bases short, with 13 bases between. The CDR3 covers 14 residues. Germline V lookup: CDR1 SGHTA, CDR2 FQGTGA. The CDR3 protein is CASSLTERGAEAFF. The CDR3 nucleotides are TGTGCCAGCAGCTTAACGGAACGGGGGGCGGAAGCTTTCTTT.

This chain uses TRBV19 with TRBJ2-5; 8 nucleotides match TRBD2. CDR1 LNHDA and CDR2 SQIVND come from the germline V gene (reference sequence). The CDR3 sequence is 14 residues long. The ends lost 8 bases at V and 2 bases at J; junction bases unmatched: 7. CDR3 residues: CASSERGLQETQYF. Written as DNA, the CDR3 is TGTGCCAGTTCCGAGCGGGGGTTACAAGAGACCCAGTACTTC.

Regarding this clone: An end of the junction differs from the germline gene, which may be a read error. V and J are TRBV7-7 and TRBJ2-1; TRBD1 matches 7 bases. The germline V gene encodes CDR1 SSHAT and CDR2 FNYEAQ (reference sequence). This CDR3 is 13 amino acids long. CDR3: CASSLGAGGEQFF. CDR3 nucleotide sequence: TGTGCTAGCAGCTTAGGCGCAGGGGGTGAGCAGTTCTTC.

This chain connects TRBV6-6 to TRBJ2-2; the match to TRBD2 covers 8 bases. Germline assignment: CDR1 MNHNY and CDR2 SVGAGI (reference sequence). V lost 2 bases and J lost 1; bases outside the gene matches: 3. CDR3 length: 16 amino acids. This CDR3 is CASSYPAGGNTGELFF. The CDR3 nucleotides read TGTGCCAGCAGTTACCCCGCGGGGGGGAACACCGGGGAGCTGTTTTTT.

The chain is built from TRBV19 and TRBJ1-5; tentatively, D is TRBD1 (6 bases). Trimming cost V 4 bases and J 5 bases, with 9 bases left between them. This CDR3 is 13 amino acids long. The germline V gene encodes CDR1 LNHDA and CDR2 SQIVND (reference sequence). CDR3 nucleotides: TGTGCCAGTAGTACAGGGGTTGATCAGCCCCAGCATTTT. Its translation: CASSTGVDQPQHF.

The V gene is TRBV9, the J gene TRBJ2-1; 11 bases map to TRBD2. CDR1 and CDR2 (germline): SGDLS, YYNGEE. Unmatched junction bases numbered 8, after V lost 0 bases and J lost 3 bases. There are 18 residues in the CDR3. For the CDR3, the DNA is TGTGCCAGCAGCGTAGGCCCCCCAGGACTAGCGGGCTACAATGAGCAGTTCTTC. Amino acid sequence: CASSVGPPGLAGYNEQFF.

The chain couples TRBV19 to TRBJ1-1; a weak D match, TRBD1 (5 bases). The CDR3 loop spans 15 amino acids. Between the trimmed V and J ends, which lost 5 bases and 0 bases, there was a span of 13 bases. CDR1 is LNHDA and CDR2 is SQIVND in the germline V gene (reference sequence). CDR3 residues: CASSPMGLLNTEAFF. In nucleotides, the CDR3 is TGTGCCAGTAGTCCAATGGGACTGCTGAACACTGAAGCTTTCTTT.

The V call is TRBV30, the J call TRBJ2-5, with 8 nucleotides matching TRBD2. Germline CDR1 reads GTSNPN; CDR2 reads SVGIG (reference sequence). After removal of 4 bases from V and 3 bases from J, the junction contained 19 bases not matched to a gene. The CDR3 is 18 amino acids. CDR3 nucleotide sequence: TGTGCCTGGATGCCGCGGGGGGCTCGATCACGCTCTGAAGAGACCCAGTACTTC. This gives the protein CAWMPRGARSRSEETQYF.

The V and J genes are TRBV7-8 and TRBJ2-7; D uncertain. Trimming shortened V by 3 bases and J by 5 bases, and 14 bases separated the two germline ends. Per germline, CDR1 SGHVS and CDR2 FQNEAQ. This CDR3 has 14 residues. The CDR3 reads CASSFTLGINEQYF. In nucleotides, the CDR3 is TGTGCCAGCAGCTTTACGCTAGGAATCAACGAGCAGTACTTC. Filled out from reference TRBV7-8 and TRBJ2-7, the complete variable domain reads GAGVSQSPRYKVAKRGQDVALRCDPISGHVSLFWYQQALGQGPEFLTYFQNEAQLDKSGLPSDRFFAERPEGSVSTLKIQRTQQEDSAVYLCASSFTLGINEQYFGPGTRLTVT.

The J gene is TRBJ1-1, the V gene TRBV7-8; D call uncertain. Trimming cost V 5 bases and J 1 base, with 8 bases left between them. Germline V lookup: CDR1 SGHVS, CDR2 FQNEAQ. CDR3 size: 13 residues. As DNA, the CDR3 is TGTGCCAGCAGCCCCCTGAGGAACACTGAAGCTTTCTTT. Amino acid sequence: CASSPLRNTEAFF.